Listed below are T cell receptor beta chains from one sample, sequenced in a study of siplizumab effects on memory and regulatory T cells. Sequencing used immunoSEQ multiplex PCR; TCRdb keeps in-frame clones, though not all of them. The repertoire holds about 100,000 clones, with about 90% as singletons. Material: CD4+ T cells sorted from blood. Source of these receptors: a human donor in good health. The CDR3 runs from the conserved cysteine through the conserved F or W. Each record gives: D gene, V gene, J gene, clone size, CDR3 DNA, CDR3 protein. A D gene is named only where the DNA matches it firmly. Clone size is shown for a subset of rows, as once, few, many or a class of expanded clone.

TRBD1	TRBV7-3	TRBJ2-1	.	TGTGCCAGCAACCGGGACAGGGATCAGGGTGAGCAGTTCTTC	CASNRDRDQGEQFF
.	TRBV6-5	TRBJ1-3	.	TGTGCCAGCAGGACCTCTGGAAACACCATATATTTT	CASRTSGNTIYF
TRBD1	TRBV7-2	TRBJ1-1	.	TGTGCCAGCAGCTTAGCGATAGGGCAGGGGGGAACTGAAGCTTTCTTT	CASSLAIGQGGTEAFF
.	TRBV29-1	TRBJ2-2	.	TGCAGCGTTGATTCGCGGCAGACCGGGGAGCTGTTTTTT	CSVDSRQTGELFF
.	TRBV14	TRBJ1-2	once	TGTGCCAGCAGTCATTCCGGCCTACGTAAAGCTAACTATGGCTACACCTTC	CASSHSGLRKANYGYTF
.	TRBV18	TRBJ1-6	.	TGTGCCAGCTCACCGTTGGTTGCGGGGAATTCACCCCTCCACTTT	CASSPLVAGNSPLHF
TRBD2	TRBV14	TRBJ2-3	.	TGTGCCAGCAGCCAAGACTTTAGACTAGCGGGGAGCTCAGATACGCAGTATTTT	CASSQDFRLAGSSDTQYF
.	TRBV5-4	TRBJ1-2	.	TGTGCCAGCAGCTGGGACGGTAACTATGGCTACACCTTC	CASSWDGNYGYTF
TRBD2	TRBV28	TRBJ2-7	.	TGTGCCAGCACCGTAGCGGGCAATAATTACGAGCAGTACTTC	CASTVAGNNYEQYF
.	TRBV28	TRBJ1-5	.	TGTGCCAGCAGCCTTTTACAGGGAAGCAATCAGCCCCAGCATTTT	CASSLLQGSNQPQHF
.	TRBV18	TRBJ1-1	.	TGTGCCAGCTCACCACTACAGGACGGCACTGAAGCTTTCTTT	CASSPLQDGTEAFF
.	TRBV6-5	TRBJ2-5	once	TGTGCCAGCAGTTACTCGTGGGCGAACCAAGAGACCCAGTACTTC	CASSYSWANQETQYF
.	TRBV7-2	TRBJ1-1	.	TGTGCCAGCATGGGAGGAATGTACGCTGAAGCTTTCTTT	CASMGGMYAEAFF
.	TRBV4-2	TRBJ2-7	.	TGTGCCAGCAGCCAAGAGGTGGGCAGGGGACCCCTCGAGCAGTACTTC	CASSQEVGRGPLEQYF
TRBD2	TRBV9	TRBJ2-5	.	TGTGCCAGCAGCGTTGGACTAGGCGAGGAGACCCAGTACTTC	CASSVGLGEETQYF
.	TRBV6-5	TRBJ1-1	.	TGTGCCAGCACCGAAACAGCGATGAACACTGAAGCTTTCTTT	CASTETAMNTEAFF
.	TRBV6-1	TRBJ1-1	.	TGTGCCAGCATTTACAACACTGAAGCTTTCTTT	CASIYNTEAFF
.	TRBV19	TRBJ2-7	.	TGTGCCAGTAGATCAAAACAGGGCTACGAGCAGTACTTC	CASRSKQGYEQYF
TRBD1	TRBV19	TRBJ2-1	once	TGTGCCAGTAGGGATGGGACAGGGGAACTCAATGAGCAGTTCTTC	CASRDGTGELNEQFF
.	TRBV9	TRBJ1-1	.	TGTGCCAGCAGCGTAGTTGGAGGGAACACTGAAGCTTTCTTT	CASSVVGGNTEAFF
.	TRBV9	TRBJ2-3	.	TGTGCCAGCAGCGTAGGCGGGACAGATACGCAGTATTTT	CASSVGGTDTQYF
TRBD2	TRBV7-9	TRBJ2-7	.	TGTGCCAGCAGCTTGACTAGCGGGGGAACCTTCCCCGAGCAGTACTTC	CASSLTSGGTFPEQYF
.	TRBV21-1	TRBJ2-3	.	TGTGCCAGCAGCAAAAAGGGGACAGACCTAAGGGCATGCACGCAGTATTTT	CASSKKGTDLRACTQYF
.	TRBV10-3	TRBJ2-3	.	TGTGCCATCTCCGCTATAGGGACGGGGGATACGCAGTATTTT	CAISAIGTGDTQYF
TRBD1	TRBV6-5	TRBJ2-4	.	TGTGCCAGCAGACAGGGGGTGGGAAACATTCAGTACTTC	CASRQGVGNIQYF
TRBD2	TRBV18	TRBJ2-2	.	TGTGCCAGCTCACCGGAGCGGGGCTCCGGGGAGCTGTTTTTT	CASSPERGSGELFF
TRBD2	TRBV4-3	TRBJ2-3	.	TGCGCCAGCAGCCAAGATTTTCTAGCGGGGACCCGCACAGATACGCAGTATTTT	CASSQDFLAGTRTDTQYF
TRBD1	TRBV7-7	TRBJ2-3	.	TGTGCCAGCAGCACTGGACAGGGACGCACAGATACGCAGTATTTT	CASSTGQGRTDTQYF
.	TRBV6-1	TRBJ2-2	.	TGTGCCAGCAGTGAAATTTGGGCTAGGGGGAACACCGGGGAGCTGTTTTTT	CASSEIWARGNTGELFF
TRBD1	TRBV25-1	TRBJ2-4	.	TGTGCCAGCCAGGGACAGGGTGGCTTAAACATTCAGTACTTC	CASQGQGGLNIQYF
.	TRBV12-1	TRBJ2-1	.	TGTGCCAGCAGCTTTGTCTCCGGGGGAAACTCCTACAATGAGCAGTTCTTC	CASSFVSGGNSYNEQFF
.	TRBV7-2	TRBJ2-7	.	TGTGCCAGCAGCTTAGGGTTCAGGATAGAGGTGTACGAGCAGTACTTC	CASSLGFRIEVYEQYF
.	TRBV5-1	TRBJ1-4	.	TGCGCCAGCAGCTTGGGGGGAATAAATGAAAAACTGTTTTTT	CASSLGGINEKLFF
TRBD2	TRBV4-2	TRBJ2-1	.	TGTGCCAGCAGCCAAGAAGGGACTAGGGACAATGAGCAGTTCTTC	CASSQEGTRDNEQFF
.	TRBV10-3	TRBJ2-2	few	TGTGCCATCAGTGAGGCCGGGGAGCTGTTTTTT	CAISEAGELFF
.	TRBV2	TRBJ1-1	.	TGTGCCAGCAGTGTTTCGGGGCCGAACACTGAAGCTTTCTTT	CASSVSGPNTEAFF
TRBD1	TRBV9	TRBJ1-3	.	TGTGCCAGCAGCACCCGGGACAGGGCGGGAAACACCATATATTTT	CASSTRDRAGNTIYF
.	TRBV7-2	TRBJ2-5	.	TGTGCCAGCAGCTTAGGAGGCAACCAAGAGACCCAGTACTTC	CASSLGGNQETQYF
.	TRBV25-1	TRBJ2-7	.	TGTGCCAGCAGTGAATATAAGCGCCTGGGGTCCTACGAGCAGTACTTC	CASSEYKRLGSYEQYF
.	TRBV7-9	TRBJ2-7	.	TGTGCCAGCAGCTCGGAGCGTGGGGGACCCCTCGGAGAGCAGTACTTC	CASSSERGGPLGEQYF
TRBD2	TRBV6-5	TRBJ2-7	.	TGTGCCAGCAGTTACCTGTTGGGGGGGGTCTACGAGCAGTACTTC	CASSYLLGGVYEQYF
TRBD2	TRBV5-1	TRBJ2-2	.	TGCGCCAGCAGCACCCTAGCGGACACCGGGGAGCTGTTTTTT	CASSTLADTGELFF
.	TRBV7-9	TRBJ2-5	.	TGTGCCAGCAGCTTAGCGCGGCAGGGCCAAGAGACCCAGTACTTC	CASSLARQGQETQYF
TRBD1	TRBV6-5	TRBJ1-5	.	TGTGCCAGCAGTGGACGTCAGGGGGAGAATCAGCCCCAGCATTTT	CASSGRQGENQPQHF
.	TRBV10-2	TRBJ2-3	.	TGCGCCAGCAAGAATACCAGGGGCACAGATACGCAGTATTTT	CASKNTRGTDTQYF
.	TRBV19	TRBJ2-2	.	TGTGCCAGTAGACTAGGACAAACGAACACCGGGGAGCTGTTTTTT	CASRLGQTNTGELFF
.	TRBV12-5	TRBJ1-1	.	TGTGCTAGTGGTTTGGTATATTTTCCAGGGGTCACTGAAGCTTTCTTT	CASGLVYFPGVTEAFF